This T cell receptor (beta chain) is drawn from a study of control samples from healthy donors and cancer patients. The CDR3 length is 16 residues. The germline gives CDR1 MNHEY, CDR2 SMNVEV (reference sequence). The V and J ends lost 0 bases and 0 bases respectively, with 9 bases between them. Assay used: immunoSEQ multiplex PCR; TCRdb lists only in-frame clones, some missing. Of 100,000 to 150,000 clones listed, around 92% are singletons. The sequencing input was blood. The chain joins TRBV27 to TRBJ2-1, with D perhaps matching TRBD2 (6 bases). This TCR derives from a woman between 50 and 59 years old in good health. The CDR3 DNA is TGTGCCAGCAGTTTATCCGGCGGGGACTCCTACAATGAGCAGTTCTTC. Protein: CASSLSGGDSYNEQFF.